This T cell receptor (beta chain) was identified during a study of a mutant IDH1 vaccine in newly diagnosed glioma. With respect to this clone: Antigen: not known.

Using immunoSEQ multiplex PCR, the repertoire was profiled, and TCRdb retains in-frame clones only, with some absent. Of some 35,000 clones listed, 65% to 80% are singletons. Time point given: week 47, end of study. Alongside topical imiquimod, each dose of vaccine comprised 300 ug of mutant IDH1 20-mer peptide. The length of the CDR3 is 12 residues. Germline CDR1 is SGHDT and CDR2 is YYEEEE. The germline V and J ends were trimmed by 0 bases and 11 bases, with 11 bases remaining between them. Sequenced material: PBMCs, taken from a glioma patient whose treatment included an IDH1 peptide vaccine. The clonotype was recovered from a man aged 35 to 55 with glioma. The chain is built from TRBV5-6 and TRBJ1-1; D is uncertain. For the CDR3, the DNA is TGTGCCAGCAGCTTGGAAGCAACGAAGGCTTTCTTT. Amino acids: CASSLEATKAFF.